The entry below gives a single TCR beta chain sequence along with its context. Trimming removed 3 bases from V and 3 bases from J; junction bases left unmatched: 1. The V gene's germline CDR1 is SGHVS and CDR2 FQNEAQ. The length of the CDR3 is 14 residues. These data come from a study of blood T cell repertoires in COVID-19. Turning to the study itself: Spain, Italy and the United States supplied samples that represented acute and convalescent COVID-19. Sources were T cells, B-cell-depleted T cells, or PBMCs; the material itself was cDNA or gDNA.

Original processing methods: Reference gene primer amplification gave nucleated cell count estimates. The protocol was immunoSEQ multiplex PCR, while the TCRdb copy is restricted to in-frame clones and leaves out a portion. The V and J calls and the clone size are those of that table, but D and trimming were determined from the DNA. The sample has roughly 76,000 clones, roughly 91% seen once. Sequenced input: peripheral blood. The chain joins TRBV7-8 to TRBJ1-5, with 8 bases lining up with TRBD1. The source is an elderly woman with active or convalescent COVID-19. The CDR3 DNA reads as TGTGCCAGCAGCTTGGACAGGGTCAATCAGCCCCAGCATTTT. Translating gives CASSLDRVNQPQHF.